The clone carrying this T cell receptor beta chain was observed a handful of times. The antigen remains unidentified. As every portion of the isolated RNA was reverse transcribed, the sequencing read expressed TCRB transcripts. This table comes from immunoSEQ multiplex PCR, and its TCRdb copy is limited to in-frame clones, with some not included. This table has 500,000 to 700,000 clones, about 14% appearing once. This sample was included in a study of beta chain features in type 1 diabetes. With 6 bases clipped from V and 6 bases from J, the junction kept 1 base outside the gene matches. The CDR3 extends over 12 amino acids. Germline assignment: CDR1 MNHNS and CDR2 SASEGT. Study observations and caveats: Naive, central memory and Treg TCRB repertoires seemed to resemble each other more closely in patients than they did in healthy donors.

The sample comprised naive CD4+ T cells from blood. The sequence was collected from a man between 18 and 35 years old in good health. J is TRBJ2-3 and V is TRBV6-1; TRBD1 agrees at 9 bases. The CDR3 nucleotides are TGTGCCAGCAGGACAGGGGGGGATACGCAGTATTTT. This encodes CASRTGGDTQYF.